This TCR beta chain was profiled in a study of response to subunit inactivated influenza vaccine. The germline V gene encodes CDR1 MGHRA and CDR2 YSYEKL. The ends lost 3 bases at V and 4 bases at J; junction bases unmatched: 7. CDR3 length equals 16 residues. This clonotype was recorded a few times. What it binds is not known. One entry per CDR3 protein, called by TCRdb with MiXCR from the RT-PCR reads. The sample lists some 800,000 distinct CDR3 sequences; approximately 21% were seen once. General study findings and limits: The authors suggested that every seasonal influenza vaccination recruits few new T cells.

Sequencing was performed on PBMCs from blood, taken around 5 days after vaccination. The chain couples TRBV4-1 to TRBJ2-1, with TRBD1 matching 9 bases. This TCR came from a man aged 50 to 60 who received an inactivated influenza vaccine. The CDR3 region is CASSHHRDRVYNEQFF. CDR3 DNA sequence: TGCGCCAGCAGCCATCACCGGGACAGGGTTTACAATGAGCAGTTCTTC.